This TCR beta chain derives from a study of T-cell reconstitution after alpha-beta-depleted transplantation in children (dated by TCRdb to about 2016). Regarding the complete study: T-cell immune reconstitution after TCRalphabeta/CD19-depleted allogeneic hematopoietic cell transplantation in children was quantitatively tracked in the study by means of TCR repertoire profiling.

The CDR3 measures 14 amino acids from cysteine to phenylalanine. The only DNA kept is the CDR3, 42 bases in frame from the first base. V drops 6 bases and J drops 4 bases, leaving 18 bases in between. CDR1 and CDR2 are read off the germline V gene as SQVTM and ANQGSEA. This clonotype was seen many times. The antigen it binds to is not known. It has no much larger one-base neighbor in the sample; base qualities were not kept. The protocol used for the library was PCR. Sequenced using an Illumina HiSeq 2500. To normalize quantification of the TCRbeta repertoire, the TCR libraries were built with molecular barcoding that relied on unique molecular identifiers. TCRdb ran its own pipeline on the public reads, namely fastp trimming at Q25 and MiXCR clone calling, and kept in-frame beta chains. Identical CDR3 proteins give one entry, which carries the most common genes and DNA. For this sample the table gives about 190,000 distinct CDR3 sequences, of which 6% to 7% were detected only once. Jointly, the top ten make up more than 2.5% of the sample.

The V gene is TRBV29-1 and the J gene is TRBJ2-5, with a tentative D gene TRBD1 over 7 matching bases. The TCR comes from a human donor who donated a stem cell graft to a child with Wiskott-Aldrich syndrome. The source was PBMCs from the stem cell graft donor, collected from the stem cell graft. The CDR3 reads as follows: CSVTRGGSLETQYF. The nucleotide sequence is TGCAGCGTGACTAGAGGGGGCTCACTAGAGACCCAGTACTTC.